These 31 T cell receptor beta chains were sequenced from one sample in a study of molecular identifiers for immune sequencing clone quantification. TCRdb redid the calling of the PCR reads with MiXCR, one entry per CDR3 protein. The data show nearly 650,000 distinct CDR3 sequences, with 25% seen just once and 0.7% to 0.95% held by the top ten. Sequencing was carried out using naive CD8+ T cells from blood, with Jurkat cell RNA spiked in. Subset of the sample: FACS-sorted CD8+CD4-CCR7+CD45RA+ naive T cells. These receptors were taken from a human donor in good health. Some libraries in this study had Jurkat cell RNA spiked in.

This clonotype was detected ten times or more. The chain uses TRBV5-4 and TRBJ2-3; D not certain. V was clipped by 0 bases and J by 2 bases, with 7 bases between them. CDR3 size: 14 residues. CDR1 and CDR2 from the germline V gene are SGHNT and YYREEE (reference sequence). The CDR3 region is CASSLGIFTDTQYF. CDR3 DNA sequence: TGTGCCAGCAGCTTGGGGATTTTCACAGATACGCAGTATTTT.

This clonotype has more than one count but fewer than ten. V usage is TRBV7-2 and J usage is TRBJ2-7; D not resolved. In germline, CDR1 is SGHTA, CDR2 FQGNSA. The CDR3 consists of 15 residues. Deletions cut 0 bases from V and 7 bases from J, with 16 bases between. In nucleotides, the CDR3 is TGTGCCAGCAGCTTAGCCCCAGGCGACCAAGGGGAGCAGTACTTC. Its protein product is CASSLAPGDQGEQYF.

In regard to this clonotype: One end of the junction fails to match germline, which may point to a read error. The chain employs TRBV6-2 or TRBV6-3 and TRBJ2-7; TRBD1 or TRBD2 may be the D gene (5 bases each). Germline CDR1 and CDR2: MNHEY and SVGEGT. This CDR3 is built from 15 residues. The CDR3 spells CASSYGDRLYYEKYF. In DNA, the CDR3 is TGTGCCAGCAGTTACGGGGACCGATTATACTACGAGAAGTACTTC.

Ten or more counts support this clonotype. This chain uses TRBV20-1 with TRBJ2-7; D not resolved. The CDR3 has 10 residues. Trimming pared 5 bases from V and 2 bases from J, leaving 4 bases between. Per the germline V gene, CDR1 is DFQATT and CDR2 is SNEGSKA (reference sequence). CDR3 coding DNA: TGCAGTGCTCCTACCTACGAGCAGTACTTC. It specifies CSAPTYEQYF.

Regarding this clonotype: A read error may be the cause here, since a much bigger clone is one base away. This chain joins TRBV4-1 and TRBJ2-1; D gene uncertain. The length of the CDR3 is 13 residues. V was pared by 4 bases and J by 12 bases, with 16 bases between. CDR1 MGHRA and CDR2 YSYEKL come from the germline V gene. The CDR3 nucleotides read TGCGCCAGCAGCCGAATTGGCCCCGATGTGCAGTTCTTC. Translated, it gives CASSRIGPDVQFF.

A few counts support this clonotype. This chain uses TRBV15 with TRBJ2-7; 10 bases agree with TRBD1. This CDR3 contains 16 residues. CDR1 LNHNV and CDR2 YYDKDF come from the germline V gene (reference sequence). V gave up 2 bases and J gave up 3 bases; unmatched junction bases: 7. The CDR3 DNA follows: TGTGCCACCAGCAGATCCCCCGGGACAGGGGACTACGAGCAGTACTTC. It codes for CATSRSPGTGDYEQYF.

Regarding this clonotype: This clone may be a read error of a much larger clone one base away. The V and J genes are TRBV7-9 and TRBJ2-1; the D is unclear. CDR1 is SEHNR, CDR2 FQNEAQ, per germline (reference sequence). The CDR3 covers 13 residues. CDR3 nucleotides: TGTGCCACCCTCCCGGAGTCATACAATGAGCAGTCCTTC. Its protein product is CATLPESYNEQSF.

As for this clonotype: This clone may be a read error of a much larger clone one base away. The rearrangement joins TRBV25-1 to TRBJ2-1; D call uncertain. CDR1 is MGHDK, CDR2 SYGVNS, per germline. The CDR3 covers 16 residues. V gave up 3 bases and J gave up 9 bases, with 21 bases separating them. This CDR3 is CASSEKHVPNWSEQFF. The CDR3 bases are TGTGCCAGCAGTGAGAAACACGTCCCCAATTGGAGTGAGCAGTTCTTC.

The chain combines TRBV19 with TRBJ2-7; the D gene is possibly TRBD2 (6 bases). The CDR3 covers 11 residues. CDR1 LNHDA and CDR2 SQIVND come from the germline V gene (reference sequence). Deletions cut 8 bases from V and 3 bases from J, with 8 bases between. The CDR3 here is CASSGDYEQYF. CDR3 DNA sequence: TGTGCCAGTTCGGGGGACTACGAGCAGTACTTC.

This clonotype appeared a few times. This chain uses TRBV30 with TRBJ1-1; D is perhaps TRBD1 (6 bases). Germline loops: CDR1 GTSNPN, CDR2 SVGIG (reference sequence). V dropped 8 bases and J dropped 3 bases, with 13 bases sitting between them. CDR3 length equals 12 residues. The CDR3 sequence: CAREGGDTEAFF. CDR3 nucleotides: TGTGCCAGAGAGGGGGGAGACACTGAAGCTTTCTTT. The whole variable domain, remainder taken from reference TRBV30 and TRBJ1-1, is SQTIHQWPATLVQPVGSPLSLECTVEGTSNPNLYWYRQAAGRGLQLLFYSVGIGQISSEVPQNLSASRPQDRQFILSSKKLLLSDSGFYLCAREGGDTEAFFGQGTRLTVV.

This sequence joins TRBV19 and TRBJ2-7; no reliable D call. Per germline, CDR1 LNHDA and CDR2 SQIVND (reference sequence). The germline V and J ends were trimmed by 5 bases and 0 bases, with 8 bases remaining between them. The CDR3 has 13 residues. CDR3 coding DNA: TGTGCCAGTAGTCCGGCAATCTCCTACGAGCAGTACTTC. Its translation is CASSPAISYEQYF.

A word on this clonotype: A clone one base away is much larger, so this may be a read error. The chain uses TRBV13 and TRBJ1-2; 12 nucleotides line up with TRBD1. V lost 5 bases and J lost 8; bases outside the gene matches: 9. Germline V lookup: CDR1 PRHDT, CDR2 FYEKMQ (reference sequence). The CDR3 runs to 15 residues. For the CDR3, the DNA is TGTGCCAGCAGCCTCCCCCCCGGGACAGGGGGCGGCTACACCTTC. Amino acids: CASSLPPGTGGGYTF.

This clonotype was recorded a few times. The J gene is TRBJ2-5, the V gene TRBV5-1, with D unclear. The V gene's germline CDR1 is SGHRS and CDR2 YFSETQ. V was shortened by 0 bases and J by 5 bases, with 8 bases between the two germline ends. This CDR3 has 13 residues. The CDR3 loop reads CASSLVDSETQYF. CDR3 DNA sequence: TGCGCCAGCAGCTTGGTTGATAGCGAGACCCAGTACTTC. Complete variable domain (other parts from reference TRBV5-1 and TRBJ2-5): KAGVTQTPRYLIKTRGQQVTLSCSPISGHRSVSWYQQTPGQGLQFLFEYFSETQRNKGNFPGRFSGRQFSNSRSEMNVSTLELGDSALYLCASSLVDSETQYFGPGTRLLVL.

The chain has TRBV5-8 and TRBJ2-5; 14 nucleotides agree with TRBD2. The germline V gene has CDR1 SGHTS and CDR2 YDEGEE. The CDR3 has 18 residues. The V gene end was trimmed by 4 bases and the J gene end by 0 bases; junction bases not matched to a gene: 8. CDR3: CASSPGLAGAYYQETQYF. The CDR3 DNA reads TGTGCCAGCAGCCCGGGACTAGCGGGAGCATACTACCAAGAGACCCAGTACTTC.

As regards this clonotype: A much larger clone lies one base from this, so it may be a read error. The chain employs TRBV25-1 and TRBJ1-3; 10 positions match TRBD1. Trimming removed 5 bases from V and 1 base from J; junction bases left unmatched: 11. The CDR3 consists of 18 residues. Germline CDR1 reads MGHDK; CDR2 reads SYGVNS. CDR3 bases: TGTGCCAGCAGTTGGTCCCGAGGACAGGGGGTATCTGGAAACACCATATATTTT. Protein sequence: CASSWSRGQGVSGNTIYF.

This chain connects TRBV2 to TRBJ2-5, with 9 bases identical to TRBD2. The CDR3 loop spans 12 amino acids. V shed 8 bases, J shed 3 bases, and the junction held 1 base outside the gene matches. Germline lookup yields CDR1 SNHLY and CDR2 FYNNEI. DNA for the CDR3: TGTGCCAGCTTAGCGGGGGAAGAGACCCAGTACTTC. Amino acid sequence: CASLAGEETQYF. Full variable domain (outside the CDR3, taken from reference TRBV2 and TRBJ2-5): EPEVTQTPSHQVTQMGQEVILRCVPISNHLYFYWYRQILGQKVEFLVSFYNNEISEKSEIFDDQFSVERPDGSNFTLKIRSTKLEDSAMYFCASLAGEETQYFGPGTRLLVL.

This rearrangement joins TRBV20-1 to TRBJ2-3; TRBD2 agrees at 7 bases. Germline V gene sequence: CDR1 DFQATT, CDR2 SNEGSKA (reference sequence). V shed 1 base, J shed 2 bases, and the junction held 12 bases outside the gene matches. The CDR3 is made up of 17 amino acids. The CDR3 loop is CSARGLGTTASTDTQYF. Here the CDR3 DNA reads TGCAGTGCTAGAGGGCTGGGGACTACGGCTTCCACAGATACGCAGTATTTT.

CDR3 residues: CASSSPSRGEETQYF. The CDR3 DNA follows: TGTGCCAGCAGCTCCCCTTCCCGGGGGGAAGAGACCCAGTACTTC. The chain couples TRBV6-5 to TRBJ2-5, with 7 bases aligning to TRBD2. In germline, CDR1 is MNHEY, CDR2 SVGAGI. Germline trimming cut 6 bases from V and 3 bases from J; bases unmatched to any gene: 10. CDR3 size: 15 residues.

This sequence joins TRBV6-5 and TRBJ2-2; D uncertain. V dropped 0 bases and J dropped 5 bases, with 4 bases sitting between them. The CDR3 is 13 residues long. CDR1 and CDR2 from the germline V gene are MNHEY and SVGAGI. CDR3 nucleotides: TGTGCCAGCAGTTACTCCATGACCGGGGAGCTGTTTTTT. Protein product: CASSYSMTGELFF.

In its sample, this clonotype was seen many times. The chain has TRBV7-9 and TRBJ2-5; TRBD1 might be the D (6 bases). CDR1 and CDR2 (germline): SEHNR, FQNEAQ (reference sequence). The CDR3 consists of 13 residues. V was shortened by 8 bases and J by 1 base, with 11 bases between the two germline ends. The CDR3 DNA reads TGTGCCAGCTTGGACAGCGGCCAAGAGACCCAGTACTTC. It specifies CASLDSGQETQYF.

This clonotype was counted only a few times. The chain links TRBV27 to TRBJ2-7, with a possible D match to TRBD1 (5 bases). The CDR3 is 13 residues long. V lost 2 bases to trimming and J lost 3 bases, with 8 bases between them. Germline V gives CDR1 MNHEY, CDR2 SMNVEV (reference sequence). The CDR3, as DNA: TGTGCCAGCAGTTTACAGGGAAACTACGAGCAGTACTTC. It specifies CASSLQGNYEQYF.

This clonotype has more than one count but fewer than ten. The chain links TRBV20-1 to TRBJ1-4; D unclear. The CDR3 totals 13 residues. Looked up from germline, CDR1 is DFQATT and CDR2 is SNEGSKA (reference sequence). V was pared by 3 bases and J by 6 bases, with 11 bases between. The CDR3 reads CSASYQSDEKLFF. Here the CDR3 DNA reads TGCAGTGCTAGTTACCAGTCGGATGAAAAACTGTTTTTT.

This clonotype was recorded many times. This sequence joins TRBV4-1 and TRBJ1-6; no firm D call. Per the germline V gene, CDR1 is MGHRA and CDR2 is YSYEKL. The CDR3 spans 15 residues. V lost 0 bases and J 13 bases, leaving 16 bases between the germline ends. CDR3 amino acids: CASSQEPPGGDPLHF. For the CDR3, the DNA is TGCGCCAGCAGCCAAGAACCTCCCGGTGGGGATCCCCTCCACTTT.

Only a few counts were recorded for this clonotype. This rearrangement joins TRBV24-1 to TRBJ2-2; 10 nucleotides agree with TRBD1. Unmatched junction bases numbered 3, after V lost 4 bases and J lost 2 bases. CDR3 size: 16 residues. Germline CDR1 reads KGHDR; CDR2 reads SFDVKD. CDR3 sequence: CATSDPTGGNTGELFF. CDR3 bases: TGTGCCACCAGTGACCCGACAGGGGGCAACACCGGGGAGCTGTTTTTT.

The CDR3 nucleotides read TGTGCCAGCAGCCGGACAGGGGGGATTGAGGAGACCCAGTACTTC. It specifies CASSRTGGIEETQYF. This chain uses TRBV7-6 with TRBJ2-5; 10 bases map to TRBD1. This CDR3 is 15 amino acids long. From germline, CDR1 is SGHVS and CDR2 FNYEAQ. Trimming cost V 5 bases and J 5 bases; bases outside gene matches: 8. Full variable domain (rest looked up from reference TRBV7-6 and TRBJ2-5): GAGVSQSPRYKVTKRGQDVALRCDPISGHVSLYWYRQALGQGPEFLTYFNYEAQQDKSGLPNDRFSAERPEGSISTLTIQRTEQRDSAMYRCASSRTGGIEETQYFGPGTRLLVL.

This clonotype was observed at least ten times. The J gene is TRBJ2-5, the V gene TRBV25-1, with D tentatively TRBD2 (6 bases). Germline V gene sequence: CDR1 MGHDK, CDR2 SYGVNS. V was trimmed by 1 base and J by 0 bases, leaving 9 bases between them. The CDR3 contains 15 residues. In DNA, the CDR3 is TGTGCCAGCAGTGAATTATTAGCGGACCAAGAGACCCAGTACTTC. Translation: CASSELLADQETQYF.

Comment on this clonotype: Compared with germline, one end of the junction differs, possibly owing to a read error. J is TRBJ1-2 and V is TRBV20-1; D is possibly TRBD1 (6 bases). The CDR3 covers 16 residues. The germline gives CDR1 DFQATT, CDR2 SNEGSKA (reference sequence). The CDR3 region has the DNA TGCAGTGCTAGAGACGAAACAGGGTTAGCTAACTGTGGCTACACCTTC. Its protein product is CSARDETGLANCGYTF.

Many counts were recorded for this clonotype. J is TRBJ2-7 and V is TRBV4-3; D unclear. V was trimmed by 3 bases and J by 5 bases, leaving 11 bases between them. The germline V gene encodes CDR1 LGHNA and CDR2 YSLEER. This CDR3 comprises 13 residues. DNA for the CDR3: TGCGCCAGCAGCCAGGACGGTGGAGACGAGCAGTACTTC. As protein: CASSQDGGDEQYF.

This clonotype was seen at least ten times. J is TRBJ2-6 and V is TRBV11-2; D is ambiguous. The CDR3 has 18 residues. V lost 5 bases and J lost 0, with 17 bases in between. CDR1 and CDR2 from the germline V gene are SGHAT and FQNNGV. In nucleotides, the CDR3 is TGTGCCAGCAGCCCCTGGGTCGTTTCGAACTCTGGGGCCAACGTCCTGACTTTC. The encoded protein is CASSPWVVSNSGANVLTF.

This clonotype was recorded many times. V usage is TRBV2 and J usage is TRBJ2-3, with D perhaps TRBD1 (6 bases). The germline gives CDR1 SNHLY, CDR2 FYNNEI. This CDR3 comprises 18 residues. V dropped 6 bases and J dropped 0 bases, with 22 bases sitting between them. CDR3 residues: CASSVLDRPSPSTDTQYF. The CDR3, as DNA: TGTGCCAGCAGCGTTTTAGACAGGCCGTCGCCTAGCACAGATACGCAGTATTTT.

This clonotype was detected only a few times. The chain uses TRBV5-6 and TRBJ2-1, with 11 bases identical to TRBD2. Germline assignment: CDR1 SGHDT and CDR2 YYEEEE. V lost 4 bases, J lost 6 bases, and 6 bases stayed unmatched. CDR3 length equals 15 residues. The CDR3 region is CASSLAGGPPNEQFF. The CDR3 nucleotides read TGTGCCAGCAGCCTAGCGGGGGGTCCCCCCAATGAGCAGTTCTTC. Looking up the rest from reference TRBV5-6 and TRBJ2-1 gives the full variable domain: DAGVTQSPTHLIKTRGQQVTLRCSPKSGHDTVSWYQQALGQGPQFIFQYYEEEERQRGNFPDRFSGHQFPNYSSELNVNALLLGDSALYLCASSLAGGPPNEQFFGPGTRLTVL.